Below, 26 T cell receptor beta chains from the same sample are listed, as sequenced in a study of T-cell reconstitution after alpha-beta-depleted transplantation in children. For TCRbeta, the library was prepared with unique molecular identifiers. TCRdb reanalysed the PCR reads using MiXCR and keeps one entry per CDR3 protein. The sample yields approximately 240,000 distinct CDR3 sequences, roughly a tenth seen once. The specimen was PBMCs from the stem cell graft donor, collected from the stem cell graft. The receptors stem from a human donor who donated a stem cell graft to a child with SCID.

This chain connects TRBV7-2 to TRBJ2-7; TRBD1 agrees at 9 bases. The germline gives CDR1 SGHTA, CDR2 FQGNSA. The V segment lost 5 bases and the J segment 2 bases; nucleotides outside the gene matches: 7. CDR3 size: 15 residues. The CDR3 spells CASSLQGTGPYEQYF. Here the CDR3 DNA reads TGTGCCAGCAGCCTACAGGGGACAGGGCCCTACGAGCAGTACTTC.

This clonotype occurred once. The V gene is TRBV7-9, the J gene TRBJ1-1, with D possibly being TRBD1 (5 bases). The CDR3 runs to 14 residues. The ends were cut back, 9 bases at V and 0 bases at J, with 14 bases in the middle. Per germline, CDR1 SEHNR and CDR2 FQNEAQ (reference sequence). The CDR3, as DNA: TGTGCCAGTGGACCGGGACGGTTGAACACTGAAGCTTTCTTT. It specifies CASGPGRLNTEAFF.

This clonotype was counted between two and nine times. J is TRBJ2-7 and V is TRBV18; 8 bases line up with TRBD2. Per the germline V gene, CDR1 is KGHSH and CDR2 is LQKENI. The CDR3 has 16 residues. V shed 2 bases and J 0 bases; nucleotides not matched to a gene: 6. CDR3 in DNA: TGTGCCAGCTCACCATTGACGGGGGGGATCTCCTACGAGCAGTACTTC. Encoded protein: CASSPLTGGISYEQYF.

In the case of this clonotype: A much bigger clone sits one base away, suggesting this may be a read error. J is TRBJ1-5 and V is TRBV27, with no clear D. The germline V gene has CDR1 MNHEY and CDR2 SMNVEV (reference sequence). CDR3 length equals 17 residues. CDR3: CVSSGLHRGYSNQPQHF. The CDR3 nucleotides are TGTGTCAGCAGTGGGCTCCACCGGGGATATAGCAATCAGCCCCAGCATTTT.

This clonotype was seen at least ten times. The V call is TRBV5-1, the J call TRBJ2-7, with 8 bases matching TRBD1. This CDR3 is built from 15 residues. The germline CDR1 and CDR2 sequences are SGHRS and YFSETQ. Trimming cost V 4 bases and J 1 base; bases outside gene matches: 7. In DNA form, the CDR3 reads TGCGCCAGCAGCCTCGGACAGGGACGGTCCTACGAGCAGTACTTC. The encoded protein is CASSLGQGRSYEQYF.

In its sample, this clonotype was seen many times. CDR3 sequence reads: CATGVQNTEAFF. In nucleotides, the CDR3 is TGTGCCACAGGGGTACAGAACACTGAAGCTTTCTTT. The chain has TRBV19 and TRBJ1-1, with D possibly matching TRBD1 (6 bases). The CDR3 is made up of 12 amino acids. The V gene's germline CDR1 is LNHDA and CDR2 SQIVND (reference sequence). Deletions cut 10 bases from V and 1 base from J, with 10 bases between.

In its sample, this clonotype was seen many times. V gene TRBV24-1 combines with J gene TRBJ2-1; TRBD2 matches at 8 bases. The CDR3 has 15 amino acids. After removal of 9 bases from V and 2 bases from J, the junction contained 8 bases not matched to a gene. Per germline, CDR1 KGHDR and CDR2 SFDVKD. The CDR3 bases are TGTGCCACCGGCCCCTTCGGGGGGGCCTACAATGAGCAGTTCTTC. Translated: CATGPFGGAYNEQFF.

This clonotype was detected ten times or more. The rearrangement links TRBV4-3 to TRBJ1-1, with D unresolved. V shed 3 bases and J shed 4 bases, with 12 bases lying between them. The CDR3 contains 14 residues. The germline CDR1 and CDR2 sequences are LGHNA and YSLEER. The CDR3 DNA follows: TGCGCCAGCAGCCACTCGTCGGGAATCACTGAAGCTTTCTTT. As protein: CASSHSSGITEAFF.

This clonotype was counted only a few times. This chain connects TRBV7-9 to TRBJ2-5; D is undetermined. CDR1 is SEHNR, CDR2 FQNEAQ, per germline (reference sequence). Trimming took off 1 base at V and 4 bases at J, with 16 bases between the two ends. The CDR3 extends over 16 amino acids. CDR3 sequence: CASSLGLPSGAETQYF. CDR3 in DNA: TGTGCCAGCAGCTTAGGCTTACCGAGTGGCGCAGAGACCCAGTACTTC.

With respect to this clonotype: A much larger clone lies one base from this, so it may be a read error. J is TRBJ2-1 and V is TRBV9; D not resolved. The germline CDR1 and CDR2 sequences are SGDLS and YYNGEE. The CDR3 runs to 13 residues. CDR3 loop: CACSVDSGNQQFF. In DNA form, the CDR3 reads TGTGCCTGCAGCGTAGACTCGGGCAATCAGCAGTTCTTC.

This clonotype was found many times. This chain connects TRBV6-5 to TRBJ2-7; 8 bases line up with TRBD1. CDR3 size: 14 residues. J lost 1 base, V lost 6 bases, and 5 bases had no gene match. The germline CDR1 and CDR2 sequences are MNHEY and SVGAGI. The CDR3 loop is CASRGQGESYEQYF. In nucleotides, the CDR3 is TGTGCCAGCAGAGGACAGGGAGAATCCTACGAGCAGTACTTC.

This clonotype is classed as hyperexpanded (1% or more). The rearrangement uses TRBV12-3 or TRBV12-4 and TRBJ1-2; D might be TRBD1 (6 bases). The length of the CDR3 is 14 residues. V was trimmed by 5 bases and J by 4 bases, leaving 14 bases between them. The CDR3: CASSPYTGFYGYTF. The CDR3 DNA is TGTGCCAGCAGTCCCTACACAGGGTTCTATGGCTACACCTTC.

This clonotype was recorded many times. The J gene is TRBJ2-6, the V gene TRBV11-2; TRBD2 matches 13 bases. This CDR3 is 18 amino acids long. After removal of 5 bases from V and 0 bases from J, the junction contained 4 bases not matched to a gene. Germline loops: CDR1 SGHAT, CDR2 FQNNGV. For the CDR3, the DNA is TGTGCCAGCAGCACCAGGACTAGCGGGGGCTCTGGGGCCAACGTCCTGACTTTC. It codes for CASSTRTSGGSGANVLTF.

This clonotype was recorded at least ten times. The chain employs TRBV5-1 and TRBJ2-1; D may be TRBD2 (6 bases). The CDR3 is 15 residues long. V gave up 0 bases and J gave up 5 bases, with 12 bases separating them. Germline V gene data show CDR1 as SGHRS and CDR2 as YFSETQ. This chain's CDR3 is CASSLGLVLNNEQFF. The CDR3 nucleotides are TGCGCCAGCAGCTTGGGACTAGTTCTCAACAATGAGCAGTTCTTC.

This clonotype was recorded at least ten times. DNA for the CDR3: TGCGCCAGCAGCATCAAGGACGGCACCTACGAGCAGTACTTC. This sequence encodes CASSIKDGTYEQYF. The chain employs TRBV5-1 and TRBJ2-7; D is ambiguous. Germline assignment: CDR1 SGHRS and CDR2 YFSETQ. The CDR3 runs 14 residues. Deletions cut 4 bases from V and 2 bases from J, with 13 bases between.

This clonotype was detected ten times or more. The chain employs TRBV18 and TRBJ2-5; D gene ambiguous. Germline V gene data show CDR1 as KGHSH and CDR2 as LQKENI. The CDR3 loop spans 15 amino acids. V shed 3 bases and J shed 2 bases, with 13 bases lying between them. The CDR3 bases are TGTGCCAGCTCACCCGTTGACACCATACAAGAGACCCAGTACTTC. As protein: CASSPVDTIQETQYF. The complete variable domain, with remaining parts taken from reference TRBV18 and TRBJ2-5, reads NAGVMQNPRHLVRRRGQEARLRCSPMKGHSHVYWYRQLPEEGLKFMVYLQKENIIDESGMPKERFSAEFPKEGPSILRIQQVVRGDSAAYFCASSPVDTIQETQYFGPGTRLLVL.

The table lists this clonotype with many counts. The genes are TRBV2 and TRBJ2-3; tentatively, D is TRBD1 (6 bases). CDR1 is SNHLY, CDR2 FYNNEI, per germline. The CDR3 runs to 14 residues. Trimming shortened V by 1 base and J by 1 base, and 6 bases separated the two germline ends. The CDR3 nucleotides read TGTGCCAGCAGTGAAGGGACAGGCACAGATACGCAGTATTTT. This translates into CASSEGTGTDTQYF.

This clonotype was observed many times. This sequence joins TRBV20-1 and TRBJ1-1; D not certain. This CDR3 is 14 amino acids long. The germline V gene encodes CDR1 DFQATT and CDR2 SNEGSKA (reference sequence). Trimming took 5 bases from V and 4 from J, leaving 17 bases between them. CDR3: CSALWASRSTEAFF. The DNA for the CDR3 is TGCAGTGCTTTGTGGGCCAGCAGGAGCACTGAAGCTTTCTTT.

This clonotype was observed at least ten times. The gene calls are TRBV15 and TRBJ1-1; D is undetermined. Germline values: CDR1 LNHNV, CDR2 YYDKDF (reference sequence). The CDR3 sequence is 15 residues long. Trimming took off 0 bases at V and 5 bases at J, with 13 bases between the two ends. CDR3 loop: CATSRDVVTETEAFF. CDR3 DNA: TGTGCCACCAGCAGAGATGTAGTAACGGAGACTGAAGCTTTCTTT.

As regards this clonotype: One end of the junction varies from germline; a read error may be responsible. The chain is built from TRBV5-1 and TRBJ2-2; possible D gene TRBD2, 5 bases. Germline-derived CDR1 and CDR2 are SGHRS and YFSETQ. The CDR3 sequence is 15 residues long. CDR3 sequence: CASSLAQANTGELLF. The CDR3 nucleotides are TGCGCCAGCAGCTTGGCCCAAGCGAACACCGGGGAGCTGCTTTTT.

This clonotype was detected many times. The CDR3 loop reads CASRMGLNTGELFF. The CDR3 nucleotides are TGTGCCAGCAGGATGGGACTCAACACCGGGGAGCTGTTTTTT. V is TRBV6-5 and J is TRBJ2-2; D is perhaps TRBD2 (6 bases). V lost 6 bases and J lost 2, with 10 bases in between. This CDR3 is built from 14 residues. The germline CDR1 and CDR2 sequences are MNHEY and SVGAGI.

This clonotype was counted at least ten times. The gene calls are TRBV20-1 and TRBJ1-3, with TRBD1 as a possible D gene (5 bases). The length of the CDR3 is 16 residues. Trimming took off 0 bases at V and 0 bases at J, with 12 bases between the two ends. The germline V gene encodes CDR1 DFQATT and CDR2 SNEGSKA (reference sequence). CDR3 region: CSAREMTVVSGNTIYF. DNA of the CDR3: TGCAGTGCTAGAGAAATGACAGTTGTCTCTGGAAACACCATATATTTT.

This clonotype has ten or more counts. The rearrangement uses TRBV28 and TRBJ1-2, with 7 nucleotides matching TRBD1. The CDR3 is 14 amino acids. V trimming: 2 bases; J trimming: 5 bases; junction bases outside the gene matches: 5. CDR1 is MDHEN, CDR2 SYDVKM, per germline. CDR3 sequence (DNA): TGTGCCAGCAGTTTACTTGGACAGGTTTATGGCTACACCTTC. Its protein is CASSLLGQVYGYTF.

This clonotype came up many times. This sequence joins TRBV7-9 and TRBJ1-3; D uncertain. Per germline, CDR1 SEHNR and CDR2 FQNEAQ (reference sequence). With 5 bases removed from V and 0 bases from J, the gap between germline ends came to 11 bases. This CDR3 region has 15 residues. The CDR3 bases are TGTGCCAGCAGCCCGCCCGTAGGCTCTGGAAACACCATATATTTT. Protein sequence: CASSPPVGSGNTIYF.

This clonotype has at least ten counts. In nucleotides, the CDR3 is TGTGCCAGCAGCCCGGGACTAGCGCCTTTCGGGGAGCTGTTTTTT. This codes for CASSPGLAPFGELFF. The chain joins TRBV5-6 to TRBJ2-2; 10 bases align to TRBD2. Unmatched junction bases numbered 7, after V lost 4 bases and J lost 7 bases. This CDR3 contains 15 residues. Germline CDR1 SGHDT, CDR2 YYEEEE.

Ten or more counts support this clonotype. V is TRBV2 and J is TRBJ1-1; no clear D gene. The V gene lost 7 bases and the J gene lost 1 base, with 10 bases spanning the gap. The CDR3 loop spans 13 amino acids. Germline-derived CDR1 and CDR2 are SNHLY and FYNNEI. CDR3 region: CASKSGRNTEAFF. DNA for the CDR3: TGTGCCAGCAAATCTGGGAGGAACACTGAAGCTTTCTTT.